Following are 11 T cell receptor beta chains from one sample sequenced in a study of shared clonotypes between healthy human individuals. Repertoires were generated with immunoSEQ multiplex PCR, while TCRdb's copy carries only in-frame clones and drops some. Of around 430,000 clones in the sample, roughly 77% were seen once. The sequenced material came from PBMCs. All receptors come from a woman aged 40 to 50 in good health. Some clones in this sample may be carry-over from other donors' samples.

The rearrangement uses TRBV5-5 and TRBJ1-2; D is unresolved. The length of the CDR3 is 15 residues. The germline V gene encodes CDR1 SGHKS and CDR2 YYEKEE (reference sequence). V was clipped by 4 bases and J by 4 bases, with 17 bases between them. CDR3 amino acids: CASSPGELGSYGYTF. DNA of the CDR3: TGTGCCAGCAGCCCGGGAGAATTGGGTAGCTATGGCTACACCTTC.

The chain uses TRBV5-1 and TRBJ1-4; D is ambiguous. The V end was cut by 4 bases, the J end by 0 bases, with 13 bases between. The CDR3 loop spans 16 amino acids. CDR1 and CDR2 (germline): SGHRS, YFSETQ. As DNA, the CDR3 is TGCGCCAGCAGCAGGAGTCAATTGGCAACTAATGAAAAACTGTTTTTT. This sequence encodes CASSRSQLATNEKLFF. Full variable domain (remainder filled in from reference TRBV5-1 and TRBJ1-4): KAGVTQTPRYLIKTRGQQVTLSCSPISGHRSVSWYQQTPGQGLQFLFEYFSETQRNKGNFPGRFSGRQFSNSRSEMNVSTLELGDSALYLCASSRSQLATNEKLFFGSGTQLSVL.

V and J are TRBV18 and TRBJ2-7, with D perhaps given as TRBD1 or TRBD2 (6 bases each). The CDR3 consists of 13 residues. The germline V and J ends were trimmed by 5 bases and 4 bases, with 12 bases remaining between them. CDR1 is KGHSH and CDR2 is LQKENI in the germline V gene. This chain's CDR3 is CASSTGSGYEQYF. The CDR3 nucleotides are TGTGCCAGCTCAACAGGGAGCGGGTACGAGCAGTACTTC.

V is TRBV28 and J is TRBJ2-7; 7 positions match TRBD2. This CDR3 comprises 13 residues. J gave up 0 bases and V 8 bases, and 4 bases lay outside the gene matches. Germline V gives CDR1 MDHEN, CDR2 SYDVKM. The CDR3 region is CASCRGGSYEQYF. CDR3 DNA sequence: TGTGCCAGCTGTCGCGGGGGCTCCTACGAGCAGTACTTC.

The rearrangement joins TRBV4-3 to TRBJ1-2; 8 positions agree with TRBD1. The germline gives CDR1 LGHNA, CDR2 YSLEER. The CDR3 length is 14 residues. The V gene end was trimmed by 4 bases and the J gene end by 4 bases; junction bases not matched to a gene: 5. The CDR3 is CASSRWTGTYGYTF. CDR3 bases: TGCGCCAGCAGCCGCTGGACAGGGACCTATGGCTACACCTTC.

A note on this clone: Other nucleotide sequences from this sample produce the same CDR3. V and J are TRBV7-2 and TRBJ1-1, with 7 positions matching TRBD1. This CDR3 region has 14 residues. The V gene end was trimmed by 2 bases and the J gene end by 5 bases; junction bases not matched to a gene: 5. Germline V gives CDR1 SGHTA, CDR2 FQGNSA. The CDR3 region is CASSLSGGGTEAFF. In DNA form, the CDR3 reads TGTGCCAGCAGCTTATCAGGGGGTGGAACTGAAGCTTTCTTT.

This rearrangement joins TRBV11-2 to TRBJ2-7; D might be TRBD2 (5 bases). Trimming cost V 8 bases and J 4 bases, with 24 bases left between them. The CDR3 covers 16 residues. Germline loops: CDR1 SGHAT, CDR2 FQNNGV. This CDR3 reads CASGLGLGEPPYEQYF. CDR3 in DNA: TGTGCCAGCGGGCTGGGGTTGGGAGAGCCTCCATACGAGCAGTACTTC. The full variable domain, rest sourced from reference TRBV11-2 and TRBJ2-7, is EAGVAQSPRYKIIEKRQSVAFWCNPISGHATLYWYQQILGQGPKLLIQFQNNGVVDDSQLPKDRFSAERLKGVDSTLKIQPAKLEDSAVYLCASGLGLGEPPYEQYFGPGTRLTVT.

This clone was seen a single time. This chain uses TRBV18 with TRBJ2-3; D is uncertain. The V gene's germline CDR1 is KGHSH and CDR2 LQKENI. The V end was cut by 8 bases, the J end by 3 bases, with 12 bases between. This CDR3 is built from 13 residues. The CDR3 DNA is TGTGCCAGCGCTTCCTTATTGACAGATACGCAGTATTTT. It codes for CASASLLTDTQYF. Full variable domain (outside the CDR3, taken from reference TRBV18 and TRBJ2-3): NAGVMQNPRHLVRRRGQEARLRCSPMKGHSHVYWYRQLPEEGLKFMVYLQKENIIDESGMPKERFSAEFPKEGPSILRIQQVVRGDSAAYFCASASLLTDTQYFGPGTRLTVL.

The chain joins TRBV29-1 to TRBJ2-2, with D maybe TRBD2 (6 bases). Germline V gives CDR1 SQVTM, CDR2 ANQGSEA. This CDR3 comprises 16 residues. The ends were cut back, 7 bases at V and 4 bases at J, with 22 bases in the middle. The CDR3: CSARVLSGERTGELFF. The DNA for the CDR3 is TGCAGCGCCCGTGTACTGTCGGGAGAACGCACCGGGGAGCTGTTTTTT.

The genes are TRBV2 and TRBJ2-1; D ambiguous. Germline V CDR1 and CDR2: SNHLY, FYNNEI. CDR3 length: 14 residues. V was cut by 5 bases and J by 9 bases, with 17 bases left in between. In DNA, the CDR3 is TGTGCCAGCAGTTTCCTGACCTGGTCAAGTGAGCAGTTCTTC. This gives the protein CASSFLTWSSEQFF.

V gene TRBV5-1 combines with J gene TRBJ1-2, with TRBD1 as a possible D gene (6 bases). Germline V gene data show CDR1 as SGHRS and CDR2 as YFSETQ. V was shortened by 4 bases and J by 3 bases, with 16 bases between the two germline ends. CDR3 length: 15 amino acids. The DNA of the CDR3 is TGCGCCAGCAGCGCGGGACACCAGGGGTACTATGGCTACACCTTC. This codes for CASSAGHQGYYGYTF.